A selection of T cell receptor beta chains follows, all from one sample in a study of identical twins. TCRdb re-analysed the 5' RACE reads in MiXCR, keeping a single row per CDR3 protein. The data hold under 1 million distinct CDR3 sequences, with roughly an eighth observed a single time. These data also featured in a second study, about yellow fever vaccine responses in identical twins.

Input material: PBMCs. Every receptor here comes from a woman aged 18-29 years in good health. Each CDR3 is given with its conserved first and last residue. A D gene is named only where the DNA matches it firmly. Rows may omit the clone size; those that give it use once, few, many or a size class.

j_gene	v_gene	d_gene	abundance	CDR3aa	CDR3nt
TRBJ1-1	TRBV12-3/TRBV12-4	.	few	CASTLFGFEAFF	TGTGCCAGCACCCTCTTTGGGTTTGAAGCTTTCTTT
TRBJ1-1	TRBV29-1	TRBD1	few	CSVRGHLMYTEAFF	TGCAGCGTCAGGGGGCATCTAATGTACACTGAAGCTTTCTTT
TRBJ2-2	TRBV6-2/TRBV6-3	TRBD1	few	CASRRDRVSGELFF	TGTGCCAGCAGACGGGACAGGGTATCGGGGGAGCTGTTTTTT
TRBJ2-6	TRBV15	.	.	CATSSPWGSGANVLTF	TGTGCCACCAGCAGTCCTTGGGGATCTGGGGCCAACGTCCTGACTTTC
TRBJ1-2	TRBV2	.	.	CASSGTQKNYGYTF	TGTGCCAGCAGCGGGACACAAAAGAACTATGGCTACACCTTC
TRBJ2-3	TRBV18	.	.	CASSPRTLTDTQYF	TGTGCCAGCTCACCTAGGACCCTCACAGATACGCAGTATTTT
TRBJ2-6	TRBV28	.	many	CASSLGQISNSGANVLTF	TGTGCCAGCAGTTTGGGGCAGATATCTAACTCTGGGGCCAACGTCCTGACTTTC
TRBJ2-7	TRBV24-1	.	.	CATSDSGQRSYEQYF	TGTGCCACCAGTGATTCAGGACAGCGGAGCTACGAGCAGTACTTC
TRBJ2-1	TRBV5-1	.	.	CASSSAGTHPSGEQFF	TGCGCCAGCAGCTCCGCCGGGACACACCCTAGCGGTGAGCAGTTCTTC
TRBJ1-4	TRBV7-9	TRBD1	few	CASSLADRVWEKLFF	TGTGCCAGCAGCTTAGCGGACAGGGTTTGGGAAAAACTGTTTTTT
TRBJ2-3	TRBV4-1	.	few	CASSHVSPGDTQYF	TGCGCCAGCAGCCATGTCTCCCCGGGCGATACGCAGTATTTT
TRBJ2-1	TRBV11-2	.	.	CASRQIRQLPYNEQFF	TGTGCCAGCAGACAAATCAGACAGTTACCCTACAATGAGCAGTTCTTC
TRBJ2-1	TRBV20-1	.	.	CSARALDAGNYEQFF	TGCAGTGCTAGAGCCCTCGACGCAGGGAATTATGAGCAGTTCTTC
TRBJ2-2	TRBV4-1	.	few	CASSHGPGNTGELFF	TGCGCCAGCAGCCATGGCCCAGGGAACACCGGGGAGCTGTTTTTT
TRBJ2-3	TRBV5-1	.	many	CASSLGTATDTQYF	TGCGCCAGCAGCTTGGGGACAGCTACAGATACGCAGTATTTT
TRBJ2-5	TRBV6-6	TRBD2	few	CASSTREGETQYF	TGTGCCAGCAGCACCAGGGAGGGGGAGACCCAGTACTTC
TRBJ2-7	TRBV24-1	TRBD2	.	CATSLAGGEQYF	TGTGCCACCAGTCTAGCGGGAGGCGAGCAGTACTTC
TRBJ2-1	TRBV20-1	.	many	CSARDGSVGEQFF	TGCAGTGCTAGAGATGGGTCTGTAGGTGAGCAGTTCTTC
TRBJ2-5	TRBV20-1	TRBD2	few	CSASIWASGQETQYF	TGCAGTGCTAGTATTTGGGCTAGCGGGCAAGAGACCCAGTACTTC
TRBJ2-7	TRBV10-3	.	.	CASSITGPTYEQYF	TGTGCCTCCAGTATTACGGGACCAACTTACGAGCAGTACTTC
TRBJ2-1	TRBV12-3/TRBV12-4	.	.	CASSFVGRYNEQFF	TGTGCCAGCAGTTTCGTCGGGCGGTACAATGAGCAGTTCTTC
TRBJ2-4	TRBV28	TRBD2	.	CASSHTSGKWGIQYF	TGTGCCAGCAGCCATACTAGCGGGAAGTGGGGCATTCAGTACTTC
TRBJ2-3	TRBV12-3/TRBV12-4	TRBD2	.	CASSLRGGTRDTQYF	TGTGCCAGCAGCCTCCGGGGGGGTACCAGAGATACGCAGTATTTT
TRBJ2-7	TRBV28	TRBD1	.	CASSSGTGGKYEQYF	TGTGCCAGCAGTTCGGGGACAGGGGGCAAGTACGAGCAGTACTTC
TRBJ1-1	TRBV4-1	.	many	CASSQVVTQTAFF	TGCGCCAGCAGCCAAGTTGTAACGCAGACCGCTTTCTTT
TRBJ2-5	TRBV20-1	.	.	CSAIARGQETQYF	TGCAGTGCCATAGCCAGGGGCCAAGAGACCCAGTACTTC
TRBJ1-5	TRBV24-1	.	few	CATSDTDGDNQPQHF	TGTGCCACCAGTGATACGGACGGAGACAATCAGCCCCAGCATTTT
TRBJ2-1	TRBV27	.	few	CASSGKGNEQFF	TGTGCCAGCAGTGGGAAGGGCAATGAGCAGTTCTTC
TRBJ1-5	TRBV27	.	.	CASSPRLGSSNQPQHF	TGTGCCAGCAGCCCCCGACTGGGGAGTAGCAATCAGCCCCAGCATTTT
TRBJ2-2	TRBV29-1	TRBD2	.	CSAWTSGDTGELFF	TGCAGCGCCTGGACTAGCGGGGACACCGGGGAGCTGTTTTTT
TRBJ2-2	TRBV7-3	TRBD1	few	CASSPRQGGGELFF	TGTGCCAGCAGCCCCCGACAGGGTGGCGGGGAGCTGTTTTTT
TRBJ1-1	TRBV3-1	TRBD1	.	CASSHPETGVVTEAFF	TGTGCCAGCAGCCACCCCGAGACAGGGGTGGTCACTGAAGCTTTCTTT
TRBJ1-1	TRBV14	TRBD1	few	CASSQERDRFSEAFF	TGTGCCAGCAGCCAAGAACGGGACAGGTTCTCTGAAGCTTTCTTT
TRBJ1-1	TRBV29-1	.	few	CSVSQAGAGAFF	TGCAGCGTTTCTCAAGCGGGGGCGGGAGCTTTCTTT
TRBJ2-1	TRBV4-1	.	.	CASSPPSGWTRQFF	TGCGCCAGCAGCCCCCCTTCCGGTTGGACCCGACAGTTCTTC
TRBJ1-1	TRBV20-1	.	few	CSAGTEAFF	TGCAGTGCAGGTACTGAAGCTTTCTTT
TRBJ2-2	TRBV28	TRBD1	few	CASSLEDRGRPGELFF	TGTGCCAGCAGTTTAGAGGACAGGGGGCGCCCCGGGGAGCTGTTTTTT
TRBJ1-5	TRBV6-1	.	.	CASSDGGEMQPQHF	TGTGCCAGCAGTGACGGGGGCGAGATGCAGCCCCAGCATTTT
TRBJ1-6	TRBV3-1	.	few	CASSQESRNSPLHF	TGTGCCAGCAGCCAAGAGTCTCGAAATTCACCCCTCCACTTT
TRBJ2-5	TRBV12-3/TRBV12-4	TRBD2	many	CASSDSSGRAVRETQYF	TGTGCCAGCAGTGATTCTAGCGGGAGGGCCGTCCGAGAGACCCAGTACTTC
TRBJ2-1	TRBV12-3/TRBV12-4	TRBD2	.	CASSLATWPSGNSYNEQFF	TGTGCCAGCAGTTTAGCAACCTGGCCTAGCGGGAACTCCTACAATGAGCAGTTCTTC
TRBJ2-5	TRBV4-1	.	many	CASSQEQPMVIAQTQYF	TGCGCCAGCAGCCAAGAGCAACCCATGGTAATAGCGCAGACCCAGTACTTC
TRBJ1-5	TRBV15	TRBD1	.	CATSRDGTGSNQPQHF	TGTGCCACCAGCAGAGATGGGACAGGGAGCAATCAGCCCCAGCATTTT
TRBJ2-2	TRBV11-3	.	few	CASGTGLNTGELFF	TGTGCCAGCGGGACGGGACTTAACACCGGGGAGCTGTTTTTT
TRBJ2-5	TRBV9	.	.	CASSTHPGVTETQYF	TGTGCCAGCAGCACGCACCCAGGGGTTACCGAGACCCAGTACTTC
TRBJ2-7	TRBV12-3/TRBV12-4	TRBD1	few	CASSLSGQGRHEQYF	TGTGCCAGCAGTCTATCGGGACAGGGGCGGCACGAGCAGTACTTC
TRBJ1-1	TRBV3-1	.	few	CASSQVGKATEAFF	TGTGCCAGCAGCCAAGTTGGCAAAGCCACTGAAGCTTTCTTT
TRBJ2-3	TRBV28	TRBD2	.	CASSLWVASGSPSTDTQYF	TGTGCCAGCAGTTTATGGGTTGCTAGCGGGAGCCCTAGCACAGATACGCAGTATTTT